This T cell receptor (beta chain) was captured by sequencing in a study of OX40 agonist ivuxolimab in advanced cancers. The repertoire was sequenced with immunoSEQ multiplex PCR; TCRdb's copy has only in-frame clones and lacks some. The table has 60,000 to 75,000 clones, 86% seen once; the top ten hold almost 4%. CDR3 length equals 16 residues. The trim removed 2 bases at V and 2 bases at J, leaving 7 bases unmatched. The germline gives CDR1 MNHEY, CDR2 SVGAGI. Sequenced material: CD4+ or CD8+ T cells sorted from blood, taken in a trial of the OX40 agonist ivuxolimab. The chain links TRBV6-5 to TRBJ2-5, with 8 bases matching TRBD1. The TCR sequence derives from an adult with an advanced solid tumor such as melanoma, head and neck, liver or kidney cancer. The CDR3 is CASSYGQGWGQETQYF. CDR3 coding DNA: TGTGCCAGCAGTTACGGACAGGGATGGGGACAAGAGACCCAGTACTTC.